This note documents a single TCR beta chain sequence. The data derive from a study of cytomegalovirus exposure and HLA in healthy donors. The CDR3 spans 15 residues. Trimming took 4 bases from V and 1 from J; bases not matched to a gene: 7. Germline V gene data show CDR1 as SGHRS and CDR2 as YFSETQ. 60 Vbeta and 13 Jbeta primers were used in PCR. Measured with immunoSEQ multiplex PCR; TCRdb has only the in-frame clones, and not every one. The top ten hold roughly 9% of the sample, which has 75,000 to 80,000 clones, 78% seen once. The gene calls are TRBV5-1 and TRBJ1-1, with TRBD1 matching over 7 bases. Sequenced input: PBMCs. The receptor was isolated from a woman aged 40 to 50 in good health and CMV-seropositive. This CDR3 is CASSMTGPPNTEAFF. CDR3 bases: TGCGCCAGCAGCATGACAGGGCCGCCGAACACTGAAGCTTTCTTT.